This T cell receptor (beta chain) was sequenced in a study of T cell changes during pregnancy in multiple sclerosis (dated by TCRdb to the late 2010s). Study-wide context: Changes in the T cell repertoire over the course of pregnancy were examined in this study in women with multiple sclerosis.

For this clone: Its antigen remains unidentified. No base quality values were provided; no much bigger clone lies one nucleotide off.

Library preparation employed the immunoSEQ multiplex PCR assay. Not all clones reach the TCRdb copy of this immuneACCESS table, which keeps in-frame sequences only. Checked studies attribute under half of the gap to unresolved V genes and leave the rest unexplained. The sample contains around 38,000 clones, roughly 90% of them found a single time. The ten most abundant clones make up about 6.1% of the sample. V drops 2 bases and J drops 3 bases, leaving 11 bases in between. CDR1 and CDR2, per the germline V gene, are MDHEN and SYDVKM. Taken from cysteine to phenylalanine, the CDR3 has 14 residues. Only CDR3 DNA is held: 42 bases, read in frame from base 1.

This chain joins TRBV28 to TRBJ2-7; TRBD1 might be the D gene, on 5 matching bases. The starting material was CD8+ T cells from peripheral blood mononuclear cells, obtained in the third trimester of pregnancy. The clonotype comes from a female donor with multiple sclerosis, enrolled in a pregnancy study. Here is the DNA: TGTGCCAGCAGTTTAGCACCTCAGGGCTACGAGCAGTACTTC. Its translation is CASSLAPQGYEQYF.